This T cell receptor (beta chain) was recovered during a study of blood T cells in healthy people across ages. Study context: About one barcoded beta molecule per two T cells was captured by template switching.

This CDR3 has 14 amino acids. CDR1 and CDR2 (germline): SGHTA, FQGNSA. The trim removed 6 bases at V and 4 bases at J, leaving 8 bases unmatched. Primers used in a second PCR of about 7 to 12 cycles were a sample-barcoded 5' primer and a J-beta primer mix. The template-switch adaptor, which had 12 random nucleotides, put a tag on each cDNA molecule. A single record per CDR3 protein comes from TCRdb applying MiXCR to the 5' RACE reads. The sample carries hundreds of thousands of distinct CDR3 sequences, approximately 29% recorded once. This clonotype was observed at least ten times. Its matching antigen is unknown. Regarding the study as a whole: There were more naive CD4+ cells and higher diversity in long-lived donors than in aged donors.

This chain links TRBV7-2 with TRBJ1-2, with 7 bases that match TRBD1. The receptor was derived from an elderly woman in good health. Sequencing input: blood. The CDR3 here is CASSIRQGVYGYTF. CDR3 DNA sequence: TGTGCCAGCAGTATCAGACAGGGCGTCTATGGCTACACCTTC.